Shown below are 24 T cell receptor beta chains from a single sample sequenced in a study of blood T cell repertoires in COVID-19. This table comes from immunoSEQ multiplex PCR, and its TCRdb copy is limited to in-frame clones, with some not included. Of more than 30,000 clones in the sample, around 89% were seen once. The specimen was peripheral blood. The receptors here all came from a woman aged 40-49 years with active or convalescent COVID-19.

The V gene is TRBV27, the J gene TRBJ2-3; 11 bases line up with TRBD2. J lost 4 bases, V lost 2 bases, and 5 bases had no gene match. This CDR3 region has 16 residues. In germline, CDR1 is MNHEY, CDR2 SMNVEV (reference sequence). CDR3 region: CASSLNSGGVADTQYF. The CDR3 nucleotides are TGTGCCAGCAGTTTAAATAGCGGGGGGGTGGCAGATACGCAGTATTTT.

This clone was seen only a few times. This chain links TRBV7-9 with TRBJ1-5, with 9 bases fitting TRBD1. CDR3 length: 14 residues. Germline lookup yields CDR1 SEHNR and CDR2 FQNEAQ (reference sequence). After removal of 1 base from V and 5 bases from J, the junction contained 0 bases not matched to a gene. CDR3 DNA sequence: TGTGCCAGCAGCTTAGGACAGGGGGATCAGCCCCAGCATTTT. This encodes CASSLGQGDQPQHF.

This chain joins TRBV27 and TRBJ2-2; D gene unclear. CDR3 length: 14 amino acids. Germline loops: CDR1 MNHEY, CDR2 SMNVEV (reference sequence). Trimming shortened V by 2 bases and J by 5 bases, and 9 bases separated the two germline ends. The CDR3 coding sequence is TGTGCCAGCAGTTTAGCCTGGAGTACCGGGGAGCTGTTTTTT. It codes for CASSLAWSTGELFF.

This clone was counted once. The chain uses TRBV7-2 and TRBJ2-2; D remains ambiguous. The CDR3 contains 14 residues. Germline CDR1 and CDR2: SGHTA and FQGNSA. V lost 1 base and J lost 4, with 7 bases in between. The DNA for the CDR3 is TGTGCCAGCAGCTTAGGGGCAGGCACCGGGGAGCTGTTTTTT. Its protein is CASSLGAGTGELFF.

V is TRBV9 and J is TRBJ2-5; D is perhaps TRBD2 (5 bases). The V and J ends lost 0 bases and 5 bases respectively, with 8 bases between them. Germline values: CDR1 SGDLS, CDR2 YYNGEE. CDR3 length equals 13 residues. CDR3 DNA: TGTGCCAGCAGCGTAGTCGGCGGGGAGACCCAGTACTTC. Its protein product is CASSVVGGETQYF.

CDR3 DNA: TGTGCCAGCTCACCACCCGGGGGAGCTTTCTTT. This gives the protein CASSPPGGAFF. The chain combines TRBV18 with TRBJ1-1; possible D gene TRBD1, 5 bases. Per germline, CDR1 KGHSH and CDR2 LQKENI. This CDR3 region has 11 residues. Trimming cost V 0 bases and J 10 bases, with 6 bases left between them.

The chain combines TRBV19 with TRBJ1-2; 10 bases are shared with TRBD1. The germline V gene has CDR1 LNHDA and CDR2 SQIVND (reference sequence). Trimming removed 3 bases from V and 0 bases from J; junction bases left unmatched: 7. The CDR3 covers 17 residues. CDR3 residues: CASSMEGQGSPNYGYTF. For the CDR3, the DNA is TGTGCCAGTAGTATGGAGGGACAGGGGAGCCCTAACTATGGCTACACCTTC.

As concerns this clone: The junction does not match germline at one end; this may be a read error. CDR3 sequence (DNA): TGTGCCAGCAGTAACAACGTTCTCGTGTTT. Its translation is CASSNNVLVF. The chain recombines TRBV7-2 with TRBJ1-6; no clear D gene. The CDR3 runs to 10 residues. Looked up from germline, CDR1 is SGHTA and CDR2 is FQGNSA.

The genes are TRBV5-1 and TRBJ1-5; 10 bases map to TRBD1. Trimming took 0 bases from V and 5 from J; bases not matched to a gene: 2. Looked up from germline, CDR1 is SGHRS and CDR2 is YFSETQ. There are 15 residues in the CDR3. CDR3 DNA sequence: TGCGCCAGCAGCTTGGGGGACAGGGGCGATCAGCCCCAGCATTTT. Translation: CASSLGDRGDQPQHF.

This clone was seen once. The V call is TRBV18, the J call TRBJ2-7; D may be TRBD2 (6 bases). The CDR3 has 16 amino acids. CDR1 KGHSH and CDR2 LQKENI come from the germline V gene. Trimming pared 3 bases from V and 2 bases from J, leaving 17 bases between. In DNA form, the CDR3 reads TGTGCCAGCTCACCTAACCGGGACTCTGCTCCCTACGAGCAGTACTTC. It is translated as CASSPNRDSAPYEQYF.

The V call is TRBV5-1, the J call TRBJ2-1; a weak D match, TRBD2 (7 bases). V gave up 2 bases and J gave up 7 bases, with 13 bases separating them. CDR1 is SGHRS, CDR2 YFSETQ, per germline. The CDR3 extends over 14 amino acids. CDR3 sequence: CASSFGEGVNEQFF. DNA of the CDR3: TGCGCCAGCAGCTTCGGGGAGGGGGTTAATGAGCAGTTCTTC.

The CDR3 region is CATSRDNRGPGYTF. In DNA form, the CDR3 reads TGTGCCACCAGCAGAGATAACAGGGGGCCTGGCTACACCTTC. This sequence joins TRBV15 and TRBJ1-2, with 9 positions matching TRBD1. The CDR3 is 14 amino acids. V lost 0 bases to trimming and J lost 7 bases; unmatched junction nucleotides: 3. The V gene's germline CDR1 is LNHNV and CDR2 YYDKDF (reference sequence).

The chain employs TRBV5-4 and TRBJ2-7; 11 nucleotides align to TRBD2. Germline V CDR1 and CDR2: SGHNT, YYREEE (reference sequence). The CDR3 spans 16 residues. The trim removed 4 bases at V and 5 bases at J, leaving 11 bases unmatched. The CDR3 sequence is CASSRPGGLAADEQYF. The CDR3 DNA sequence: TGTGCCAGCAGCCGACCCGGGGGACTAGCGGCCGACGAGCAGTACTTC.

The chain joins TRBV6-5 to TRBJ2-7; 11 bases are a match to TRBD2. This CDR3 is built from 15 residues. Germline values: CDR1 MNHEY, CDR2 SVGAGI. V dropped 4 bases and J dropped 3; count of bases not matched to a gene: 5. This CDR3 is CASSSLGLADYEQYF. The CDR3 DNA is TGTGCCAGCAGTTCCCTGGGACTAGCGGACTACGAGCAGTACTTC.

V and J are TRBV24-1 and TRBJ1-1, with 7 nucleotides matching TRBD1. The CDR3 consists of 13 residues. V gave up 6 bases and J gave up 0 bases; unmatched junction bases: 0. Germline CDR1 is KGHDR and CDR2 is SFDVKD. Here the CDR3 DNA reads TGTGCCACCAGTCAGGGGGTGAACACTGAAGCTTTCTTT. Its protein product is CATSQGVNTEAFF.

The CDR3 reads CASSERRRGNYGYTF. CDR3 DNA: TGTGCCAGCAGTGAACGGCGTCGGGGGAACTATGGCTACACCTTC. The chain joins TRBV6-1 to TRBJ1-2, with D maybe TRBD1 (5 bases). The germline CDR1 and CDR2 sequences are MNHNS and SASEGT. This CDR3 spans 15 amino acids. Trimming left V 2 bases short and J 2 bases short, with 12 bases between.

This clone was recorded a few times. The chain joins TRBV2 to TRBJ1-4; TRBD1 matches 11 bases. There are 15 residues in the CDR3. J gave up 7 bases and V 8 bases, and 9 bases lay outside the gene matches. From germline, CDR1 is SNHLY and CDR2 FYNNEI. For the CDR3, the DNA is TGTGCCAGCTCATTAGGGACAGGGGGAACTGAAAAACTGTTTTTT. Amino acids: CASSLGTGGTEKLFF.

This clone occurred once. This chain links TRBV5-1 with TRBJ2-7; a possible D gene is TRBD2 (6 bases). CDR1 is SGHRS and CDR2 is YFSETQ in the germline V gene. The CDR3 length is 16 residues. Between the trimmed V and J ends, which lost 5 bases and 0 bases, there was a span of 18 bases. The CDR3 loop reads CASRADLATGSYEQYF. Here the CDR3 DNA reads TGCGCCAGCAGAGCGGACCTAGCGACCGGCTCCTACGAGCAGTACTTC.

CDR3 coding DNA: TGTGCCAGCAGCCCAGAGGGACTACCTCCAGATACGCAGTATTTT. This sequence encodes CASSPEGLPPDTQYF. The chain employs TRBV3-1 (or the pseudogene TRBV3-2) and TRBJ2-3; 7 nucleotides align to TRBD2. Unmatched junction bases numbered 8, after V lost 4 bases and J lost 4 bases. Germline lookup yields CDR1 LGHDT and CDR2 YNNKEL (reference sequence). The CDR3 consists of 15 residues.

The chain combines TRBV30 with TRBJ1-1; D gene ambiguous. V was pared by 4 bases and J by 0 bases, with 12 bases between. The germline CDR1 and CDR2 sequences are GTSNPN and SVGIG (reference sequence). This CDR3 has 14 amino acids. The CDR3 bases are TGTGCCTGGACCGACTTCGATATGAACACTGAAGCTTTCTTT. Translated: CAWTDFDMNTEAFF.

The V gene is TRBV11-3, the J gene TRBJ1-5; 11 bases match TRBD1. Looked up from germline, CDR1 is SGHNT and CDR2 is YENEEA. CDR3 length: 21 residues. With V trimmed by 0 bases and J by 1 base, 14 bases remained unmatched. DNA for the CDR3: TGTGCCAGCAGCTTAGAACTATTGGGGACAGGGGGGTTAGGGAGCAATCAGCCCCAGCATTTT. It codes for CASSLELLGTGGLGSNQPQHF. The full variable domain, rest sourced from reference TRBV11-3 and TRBJ1-5, is EAGVVQSPRYKIIEKKQPVAFWCNPISGHNTLYWYLQNLGQGPELLIRYENEEAVDDSQLPKDRFSAERLKGVDSTLKIQPAELGDSAVYLCASSLELLGTGGLGSNQPQHFGDGTRLSIL.

This sequence joins TRBV7-3 and TRBJ1-4, with D uncertain. Trimming took 6 bases from V and 0 from J, leaving 8 bases between them. The CDR3 is 14 amino acids. CDR1 and CDR2 (germline): SGHTA, FQGTGA. This CDR3 is CASSTAATNEKLFF. The DNA for the CDR3 is TGTGCCAGCAGTACTGCCGCAACTAATGAAAAACTGTTTTTT.

The chain joins TRBV11-2 to TRBJ2-1; 13 bases align to TRBD2. The ends lost 5 bases at V and 4 bases at J; junction bases unmatched: 5. This CDR3 spans 16 amino acids. Germline CDR1 reads SGHAT; CDR2 reads FQNNGV. CDR3 sequence: CASSGLAGAIYNEQFF. CDR3 nucleotide sequence: TGTGCCAGCAGCGGACTAGCGGGGGCCATATACAATGAGCAGTTCTTC.

The chain recombines TRBV7-2 with TRBJ1-5, with a tentative D call TRBD1 (6 bases). Germline CDR1 reads SGHTA; CDR2 reads FQGNSA. The CDR3 spans 15 residues. The V end lost 1 base, the J end lost 3 bases, and 10 bases lay between the germline ends. The CDR3 reads CASSLDGQPNQPQHF. CDR3 in DNA: TGTGCCAGCAGCTTAGACGGACAGCCCAATCAGCCCCAGCATTTT.